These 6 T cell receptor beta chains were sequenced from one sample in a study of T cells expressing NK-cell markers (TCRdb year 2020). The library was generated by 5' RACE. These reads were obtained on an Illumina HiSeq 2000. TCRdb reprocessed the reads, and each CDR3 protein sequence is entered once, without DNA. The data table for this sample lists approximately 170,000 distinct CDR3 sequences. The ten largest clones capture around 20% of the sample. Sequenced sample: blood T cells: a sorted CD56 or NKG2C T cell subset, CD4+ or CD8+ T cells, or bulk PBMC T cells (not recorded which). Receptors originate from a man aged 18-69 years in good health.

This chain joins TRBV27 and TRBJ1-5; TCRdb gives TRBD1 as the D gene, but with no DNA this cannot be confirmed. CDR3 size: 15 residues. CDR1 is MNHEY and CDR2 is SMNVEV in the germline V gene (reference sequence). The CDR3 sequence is CASSSGPGGNQPQHF.

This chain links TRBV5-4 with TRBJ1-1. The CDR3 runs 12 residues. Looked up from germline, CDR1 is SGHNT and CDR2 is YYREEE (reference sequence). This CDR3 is CASSYRATEAFF.

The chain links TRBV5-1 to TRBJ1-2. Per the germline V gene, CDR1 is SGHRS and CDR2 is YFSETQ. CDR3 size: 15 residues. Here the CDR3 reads CASSLSWGSNYGYTF.

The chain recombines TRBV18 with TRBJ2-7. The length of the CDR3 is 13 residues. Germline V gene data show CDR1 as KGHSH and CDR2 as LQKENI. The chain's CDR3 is CASSPPGAREQYF.

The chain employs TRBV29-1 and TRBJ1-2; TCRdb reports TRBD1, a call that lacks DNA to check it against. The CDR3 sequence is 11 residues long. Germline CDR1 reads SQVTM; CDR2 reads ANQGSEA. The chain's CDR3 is CSVVREYGYTF.

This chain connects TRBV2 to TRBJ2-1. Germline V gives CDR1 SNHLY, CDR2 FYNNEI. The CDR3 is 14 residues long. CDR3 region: CASRITGPLNEQFF.